Given below is one T cell receptor beta chain in context. Its specificity is not known. This sample was included in a study of CD8 T cells in Susac syndrome. General study points: When the CD4+ T cell repertoires of patients with Susac syndrome were examined, they did not show any clonal expansion. The relatively small number of individuals in the TCR sequencing and HLA analysis was acknowledged by the study.

The RNA input was roughly 0.45 to 1 ug, and it was reverse transcribed with random hexamers. MiXCR was run by TCRdb on the immunoSEQ multiplex PCR reads, yielding one entry per CDR3 protein. Of some 190,000 distinct CDR3 sequences listed, about 94% are singletons. This TCR was sampled from a human donor with Susac syndrome. Sequencing was carried out using CD4+ T cells from PBMCs.

CDR3 sequence: CAWRWTGSSTEAFF. The DNA of the CDR3 is TGTGCCTGGCGCTGGACCGGGTCGAGCACTGAAGCTTTCTTT. The genes are TRBV30 and TRBJ1-1; D call uncertain. The CDR3 extends over 14 amino acids. The V gene's germline CDR1 is GTSNPN and CDR2 SVGIG (reference sequence). Trimming removed 5 bases from V and 4 bases from J, with 17 bases in between. Full variable domain (outside the CDR3, taken from reference TRBV30 and TRBJ1-1): SQTIHQWPATLVQPVGSPLSLECTVEGTSNPNLYWYRQAAGRGLQLLFYSVGIGQISSEVPQNLSASRPQDRQFILSSKKLLLSDSGFYLCAWRWTGSSTEAFFGQGTRLTVV.